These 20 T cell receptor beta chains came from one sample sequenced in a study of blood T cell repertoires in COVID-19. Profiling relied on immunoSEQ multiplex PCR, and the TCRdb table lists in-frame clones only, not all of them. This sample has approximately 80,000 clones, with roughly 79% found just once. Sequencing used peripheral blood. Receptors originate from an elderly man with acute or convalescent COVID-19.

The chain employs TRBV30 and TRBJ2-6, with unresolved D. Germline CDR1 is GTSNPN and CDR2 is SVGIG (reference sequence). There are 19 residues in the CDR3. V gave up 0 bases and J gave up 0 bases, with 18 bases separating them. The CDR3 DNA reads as TGTGCCTGGAGTGTCCCCCGTTTTAATTCAGACTCTGGGGCCAACGTCCTGACTTTC. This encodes CAWSVPRFNSDSGANVLTF.

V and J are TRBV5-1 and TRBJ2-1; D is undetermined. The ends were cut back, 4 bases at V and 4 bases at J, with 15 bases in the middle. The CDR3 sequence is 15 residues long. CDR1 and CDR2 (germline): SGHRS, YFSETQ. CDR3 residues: CASSSDGFTYNEQFF. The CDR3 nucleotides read TGCGCCAGCAGCAGCGACGGCTTTACGTACAATGAGCAGTTCTTC.

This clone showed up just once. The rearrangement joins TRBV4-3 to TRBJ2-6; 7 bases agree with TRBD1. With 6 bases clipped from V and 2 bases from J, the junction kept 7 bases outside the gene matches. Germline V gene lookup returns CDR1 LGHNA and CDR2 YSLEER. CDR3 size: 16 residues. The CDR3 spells CASRKGANAGANVLTF. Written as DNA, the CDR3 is TGCGCCAGCAGAAAGGGGGCAAACGCTGGGGCCAACGTCCTGACTTTC.

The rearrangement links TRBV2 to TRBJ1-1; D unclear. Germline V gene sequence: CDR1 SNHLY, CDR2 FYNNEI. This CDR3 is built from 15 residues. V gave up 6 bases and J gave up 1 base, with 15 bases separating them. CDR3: CASSDINRQNTEAFF. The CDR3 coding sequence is TGTGCCAGCAGCGATATAAATAGACAGAACACTGAAGCTTTCTTT. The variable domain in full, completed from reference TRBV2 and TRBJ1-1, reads EPEVTQTPSHQVTQMGQEVILRCVPISNHLYFYWYRQILGQKVEFLVSFYNNEISEKSEIFDDQFSVERPDGSNFTLKIRSTKLEDSAMYFCASSDINRQNTEAFFGQGTRLTVV.

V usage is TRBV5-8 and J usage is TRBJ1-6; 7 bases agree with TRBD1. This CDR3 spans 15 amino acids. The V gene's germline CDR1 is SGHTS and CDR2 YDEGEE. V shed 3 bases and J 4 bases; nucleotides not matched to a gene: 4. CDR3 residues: CASSSGTAYNSPLHF. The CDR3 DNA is TGTGCCAGCAGCTCCGGGACAGCTTATAATTCACCCCTCCACTTT.

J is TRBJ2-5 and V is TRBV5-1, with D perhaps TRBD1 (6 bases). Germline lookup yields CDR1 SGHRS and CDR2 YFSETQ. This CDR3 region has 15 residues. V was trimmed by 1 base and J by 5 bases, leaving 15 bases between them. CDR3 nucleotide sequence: TGCGCCAGCAGCTTGATGACAGGCTCAGGGGAGACCCAGTACTTC. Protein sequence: CASSLMTGSGETQYF. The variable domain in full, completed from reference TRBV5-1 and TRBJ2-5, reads KAGVTQTPRYLIKTRGQQVTLSCSPISGHRSVSWYQQTPGQGLQFLFEYFSETQRNKGNFPGRFSGRQFSNSRSEMNVSTLELGDSALYLCASSLMTGSGETQYFGPGTRLLVL.

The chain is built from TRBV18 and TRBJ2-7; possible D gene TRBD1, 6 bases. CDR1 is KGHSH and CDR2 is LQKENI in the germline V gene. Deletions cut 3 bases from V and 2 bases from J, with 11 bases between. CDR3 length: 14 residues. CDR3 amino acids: CASSPETGPYEQYF. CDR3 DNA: TGTGCCAGCTCACCCGAGACAGGCCCCTACGAGCAGTACTTC.

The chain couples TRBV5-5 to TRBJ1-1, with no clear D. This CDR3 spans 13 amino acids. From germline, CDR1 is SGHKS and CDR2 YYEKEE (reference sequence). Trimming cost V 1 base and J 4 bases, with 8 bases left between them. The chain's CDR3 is CASSLITVTEAFF. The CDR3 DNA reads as TGTGCCAGCAGCTTGATCACGGTCACTGAAGCTTTCTTT.

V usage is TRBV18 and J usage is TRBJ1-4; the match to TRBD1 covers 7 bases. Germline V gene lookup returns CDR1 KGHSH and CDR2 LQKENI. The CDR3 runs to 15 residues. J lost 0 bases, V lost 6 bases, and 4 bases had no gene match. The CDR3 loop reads CASSATGATNEKLFF. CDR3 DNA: TGTGCCAGCTCCGCAACAGGGGCAACTAATGAAAAACTGTTTTTT. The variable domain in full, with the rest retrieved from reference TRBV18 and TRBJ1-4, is NAGVMQNPRHLVRRRGQEARLRCSPMKGHSHVYWYRQLPEEGLKFMVYLQKENIIDESGMPKERFSAEFPKEGPSILRIQQVVRGDSAAYFCASSATGATNEKLFFGSGTQLSVL.

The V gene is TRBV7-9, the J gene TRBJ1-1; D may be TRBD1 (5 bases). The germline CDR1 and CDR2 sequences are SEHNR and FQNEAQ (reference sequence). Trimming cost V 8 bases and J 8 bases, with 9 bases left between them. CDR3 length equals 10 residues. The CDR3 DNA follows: TGTGCCAGCTCTGGGGGGGAAGCTTTCTTT. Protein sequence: CASSGGEAFF.

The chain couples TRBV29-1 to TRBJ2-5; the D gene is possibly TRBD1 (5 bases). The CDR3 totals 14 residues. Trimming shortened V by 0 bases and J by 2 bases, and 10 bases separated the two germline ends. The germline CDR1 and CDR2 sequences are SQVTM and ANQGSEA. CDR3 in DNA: TGCAGCGTTGAAGATAGGGGCTGGCAAGAGACCCAGTACTTC. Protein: CSVEDRGWQETQYF.

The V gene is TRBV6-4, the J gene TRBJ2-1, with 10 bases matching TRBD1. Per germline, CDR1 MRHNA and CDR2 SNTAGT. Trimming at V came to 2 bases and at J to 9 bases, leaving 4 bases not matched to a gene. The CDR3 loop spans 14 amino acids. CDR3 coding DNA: TGTGCCAGCAGTGACCGACAGGGGGCTAGTGAGCAGTTCTTC. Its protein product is CASSDRQGASEQFF.

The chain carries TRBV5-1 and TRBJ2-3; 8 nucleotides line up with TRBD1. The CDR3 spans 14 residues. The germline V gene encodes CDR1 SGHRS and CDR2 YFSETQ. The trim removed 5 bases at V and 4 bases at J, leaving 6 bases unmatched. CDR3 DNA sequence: TGCGCCAGCAGATATGACAGGGGTTCAGATACGCAGTATTTT. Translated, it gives CASRYDRGSDTQYF. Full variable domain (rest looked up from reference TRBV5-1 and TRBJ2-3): KAGVTQTPRYLIKTRGQQVTLSCSPISGHRSVSWYQQTPGQGLQFLFEYFSETQRNKGNFPGRFSGRQFSNSRSEMNVSTLELGDSALYLCASRYDRGSDTQYFGPGTRLTVL.

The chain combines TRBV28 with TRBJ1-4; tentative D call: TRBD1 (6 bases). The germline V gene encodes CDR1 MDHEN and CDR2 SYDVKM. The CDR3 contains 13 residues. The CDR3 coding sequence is TGTGTAAGCGGCAGGGGCGTAAATGAAAAACTGTTTTTT. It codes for CVSGRGVNEKLFF. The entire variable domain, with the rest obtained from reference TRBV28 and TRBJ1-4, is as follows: DVKVTQSSRYLVKRTGEKVFLECVQDMDHENMFWYRQDPGLGLRLIYFSYDVKMKEKGDIPEGYSVSREKKERFSLILESASTNQTSMYLCVSGRGVNEKLFFGSGTQLSVL.

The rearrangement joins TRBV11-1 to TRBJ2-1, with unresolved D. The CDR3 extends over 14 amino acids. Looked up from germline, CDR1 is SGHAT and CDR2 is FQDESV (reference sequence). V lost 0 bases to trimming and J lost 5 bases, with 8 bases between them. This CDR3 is CASSLALQNNEQFF. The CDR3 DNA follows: TGTGCCAGCAGCTTAGCTTTACAGAACAATGAGCAGTTCTTC.

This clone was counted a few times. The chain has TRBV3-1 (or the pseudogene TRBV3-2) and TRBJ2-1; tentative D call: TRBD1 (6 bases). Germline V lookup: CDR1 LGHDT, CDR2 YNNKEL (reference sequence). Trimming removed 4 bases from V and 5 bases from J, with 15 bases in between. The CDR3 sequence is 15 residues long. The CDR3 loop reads CASSPRGGQNNEQFF. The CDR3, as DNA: TGTGCCAGCAGCCCTCGAGGGGGACAAAACAATGAGCAGTTCTTC.

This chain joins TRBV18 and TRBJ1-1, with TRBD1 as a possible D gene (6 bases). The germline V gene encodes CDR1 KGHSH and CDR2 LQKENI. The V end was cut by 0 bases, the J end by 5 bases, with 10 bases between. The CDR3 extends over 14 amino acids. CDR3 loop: CASSPPGGWTEAFF. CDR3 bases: TGTGCCAGCTCACCACCAGGGGGATGGACTGAAGCTTTCTTT.

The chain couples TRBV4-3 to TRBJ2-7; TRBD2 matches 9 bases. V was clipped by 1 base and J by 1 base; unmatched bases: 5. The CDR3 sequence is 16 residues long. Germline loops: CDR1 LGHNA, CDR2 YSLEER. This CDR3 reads CASSQGAAGGSYEQYF. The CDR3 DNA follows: TGCGCCAGCAGCCAAGGAGCAGCGGGAGGTTCCTACGAGCAGTACTTC.

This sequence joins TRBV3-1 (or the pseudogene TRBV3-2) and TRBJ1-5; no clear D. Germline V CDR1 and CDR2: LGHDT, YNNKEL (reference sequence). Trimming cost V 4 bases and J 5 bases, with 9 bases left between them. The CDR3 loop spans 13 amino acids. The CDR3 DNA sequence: TGTGCCAGCAGCCGATCTAATTATCAGCCCCAGCATTTT. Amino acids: CASSRSNYQPQHF.

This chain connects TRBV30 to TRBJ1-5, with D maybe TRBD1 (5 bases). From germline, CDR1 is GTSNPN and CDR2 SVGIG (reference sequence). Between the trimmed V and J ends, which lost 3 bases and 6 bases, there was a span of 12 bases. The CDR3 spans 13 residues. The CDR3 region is CAWSLQGGQPQHF. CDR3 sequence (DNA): TGTGCCTGGAGCCTTCAGGGCGGTCAGCCCCAGCATTTT.